The rows below give T cell receptor beta chains drawn from one sample of a study of shared clonotypes between healthy human individuals. Data came from immunoSEQ multiplex PCR; TCRdb stores just in-frame clones and leaves some out. The repertoire includes fewer than 700,000 clones, around three quarters of them detected once, and 12% sits in the top ten. Material for sequencing was PBMCs. Receptor source: a woman in her thirties or forties in good health. Some clones in this sample may be carry-over from other donors' samples. CDR3s include the opening cysteine and the closing phenylalanine or tryptophan. Each record gives: V gene, J gene, CDR3 protein.

V: TRBV5-6
J: TRBJ2-6
CDR3: CASSFSGANVLTF

V: TRBV5-4
J: TRBJ2-3
CDR3: CASSAPGTSTDTQYF

V: TRBV11-3
J: TRBJ1-6
CDR3: CASSLSGDNSPLHF

V: TRBV4-1
J: TRBJ1-1
CDR3: CASSGQGAMNTEAFF

V: TRBV2
J: TRBJ2-1
CDR3: CASSEAPVAGAGNEQFF

V: TRBV28
J: TRBJ1-2
CDR3: CASGAGGLYGYTF

V: TRBV19
J: TRBJ1-5
CDR3: CASSAPSPGGPYQPQHF

V: TRBV6-4
J: TRBJ2-1
CDR3: CASGPTVVGEQFF

V: TRBV19
J: TRBJ1-5
CDR3: CASTNYRGQGAYSNQPQHF

V: TRBV28
J: TRBJ2-2
CDR3: CASSSPSGRITGELFF

V: TRBV5-1
J: TRBJ1-1
CDR3: CASSLVAGTHRGTEAFF

V: TRBV27
J: TRBJ2-1
CDR3: CASTPIGAQNNEQFF

V: TRBV9
J: TRBJ1-2
CDR3: CASSVAAGGRYGYTF

V: TRBV6-5
J: TRBJ2-5
CDR3: CASSYTSGQGSETQYF

V: TRBV6-1
J: TRBJ2-7
CDR3: CASRYGQGGDEQYF

V: TRBV5-6
J: TRBJ2-7
CDR3: CASTWDRGQSEQYF

V: TRBV7-3
J: TRBJ2-5
CDR3: CASSSGLAGYRGETQYF

V: TRBV2
J: TRBJ1-5
CDR3: CASSGEVNQPQHF

V: TRBV5-1
J: TRBJ2-1
CDR3: CASSLGQVDNEQFF

V: TRBV30
J: TRBJ2-5
CDR3: CAWRGTDRMYQETQYF

V: TRBV7-2
J: TRBJ2-2
CDR3: CASSLARDTGELFF

V: TRBV6-1
J: TRBJ2-5
CDR3: CASSASSGGGETQYF

V: TRBV30
J: TRBJ1-4
CDR3: CAWDDRVWEKLLF

V: TRBV15
J: TRBJ1-5
CDR3: CATSRDIQVNQPQHF

V: TRBV7-9
J: TRBJ2-7
CDR3: CASSRGSRYEQYF

V: TRBV11-2
J: TRBJ2-7
CDR3: CASSLVRAYEQYF

V: TRBV9
J: TRBJ1-2
CDR3: CASSVESGPYGYTF

V: TRBV9
J: TRBJ1-1
CDR3: CASSKIGGVLTEAFF

V: TRBV11-2
J: TRBJ2-3
CDR3: CASKQLGDSTDTQYF

V: TRBV30
J: TRBJ1-2
CDR3: CAWRSGNSYGYTF

V: TRBV25-1
J: TRBJ1-4
CDR3: CASSTPGRNNEKLFF

V: TRBV19
J: TRBJ2-1
CDR3: CASKSSYNEQFF

V: TRBV30
J: TRBJ1-1
CDR3: CAWALRTEAFF

V: TRBV5-6
J: TRBJ2-7
CDR3: CASSRDRGSYEQYF

V: TRBV27
J: .
CDR3: CASRGSGKAYEQYF

V: TRBV30
J: TRBJ2-7
CDR3: CAWSAQMGTEQYF

V: TRBV27
J: TRBJ2-1
CDR3: CASRPGLAGGYNEQFF

V: TRBV20-1
J: TRBJ1-1
CDR3: CRMTGNTEAFF

V: TRBV5-4
J: TRBJ2-7
CDR3: CAFGGAGYEQYF

V: TRBV2
J: TRBJ2-5
CDR3: CASSLWETQYF

V: TRBV2
J: TRBJ2-1
CDR3: CASRNVVEFF

V: TRBV28
J: TRBJ1-1
CDR3: CASSLFGLNTEAFF

V: TRBV7-6
J: TRBJ1-4
CDR3: CASSIDGGYEKLFF

V: TRBV9
J: TRBJ2-7
CDR3: CASSVDHSYEQYF

V: TRBV4-2
J: TRBJ2-7
CDR3: CASSREPTGGYEQYF

V: TRBV29-1
J: TRBJ2-7
CDR3: CSAGTSGSYEQYF

V: TRBV21-1
J: TRBJ2-5
CDR3: CASKTGLAGGSLETQYF

V: TRBV5-1
J: TRBJ2-7
CDR3: CASSLGRVTSYEQYF